This entry concerns a single T cell receptor (beta chain). Its antigen has not been determined. Qualities for individual bases were not recorded, and no much larger clone is one base off. The cohort comprised around 690 healthy bone marrow donors. Cohort members were all nominally healthy when sampled, although unrecorded immune exposures were likely present. The donor was CMV seronegative and belonged to the group of more than 300 seronegative cohort members. Every donor gave a peripheral blood sample, and the peripheral blood mononuclear cells from that sample were used for TCR beta sequencing. Genomic DNA extraction from the blood cell samples was performed with the Qiagen DNeasy Blood Extraction Kit. The source of the sample is a study of cytomegalovirus exposure and HLA in healthy donors (dated by TCRdb to about 2017). For the wider study: In an earlier analysis of some 610 of the donors, 276 Gb of sequence data and 90 million to 130 million unique TCR beta sequences from about 190 million T cells were reported. In a later genetic analysis, genome-wide SNP genotypes for about 55% of the roughly 700 donors were used, and that subset was treated as a discovery cohort. To decide whether each TCR beta V gene segment behaved as functional or pseudogenic, an earlier analysis of 587 of the donors relied on high-throughput TCR beta sequencing. The study aimed to test whether cataloging public T cell receptors could reveal signatures of past pathogen exposure. Rather than using new phenotypic data, the later analysis identified candidate immune exposures from TCR beta sequences and from how often those sequences occurred across donors. A handful of DR-DQ haplotypes were handled as single units for association and clustering because linkage in the cohort was strong. Besides the first cohort of approximately 710 subjects, a separate validation cohort made up of 120 or so different subjects was used. The T cell repertoires of 666 subjects were profiled by immunosequencing and related to cytomegalovirus serostatus. Alongside the repertoire data, information on donor age, sex, ethnicity and CMV serostatus was compiled. The number of typed donors differed by locus: about 629-630 for A, B, C, DRB1 and DQB1; 522 for DQA1; 606 for DPA1; and 400 to 480 for DPB1. An early release covering roughly 640 HLA-typed donors comprised approximately 290 gigabases of sequencing data and approximately 80 million unique TCR sequences. Of the 350 to 450 genotyped donors, about 80% fell in the genetic ancestry cluster associated with self-reported Caucasian donors. On average, roughly 200,000 unique TCR beta nucleotide sequences were sequenced per donor among more than 350 genotyped donors of the cohort, with about 19% of those sequences being non-productive. A later analysis re-analyzed previously published TCR beta repertoires from approximately 700 donors and added high-resolution HLA genotyping to study TCR occurrence patterns. HLA typing covered class I and class II loci at four-digit resolution. Every repertoire in the discovery cohort had been generated on one and the same sequencing platform. The study combined high-throughput TCR immunosequencing, statistical association of individual TCRs with disease status, and machine learning to predict cytomegalovirus infection status.

Receptor libraries were prepared by the immunoSEQ multiplex PCR assay. The multiplex PCR relied on a mix of 60 forward primers for TCR Vbeta segments and 13 reverse primers for TCR Jbeta segments. A multiplex PCR assay on genomic DNA amplified the CDR3 region of rearranged TCR beta genes. The amplified TCR beta libraries were sequenced on the Illumina HiSeq System as 87-base-pair reads. The study's processing was this. A later analysis counted around 72 million unique TCR beta chains across the 550 to 700 repertoires, and roughly 9.9 million of these chains were shared by at least two donors. To remove PCR and sequencing errors, raw reads were error-corrected and collapsed into unique sequences using a nearest-neighbor algorithm that merged closely related sequences. To assign V, D and J gene segments, CDR3 sequences were aligned to IMGT reference sequences. For a sequence to be retained, a match of at least six nucleotides to both a V gene segment and a J gene segment was required. A rearrangement counted as productive if the CDR3 had no stop codons and remained in frame with V and J, and every other rearrangement counted as non-productive. Following IMGT convention, CDR3 was defined as the stretch from the second conserved V-encoded cysteine up to the conserved J-encoded phenylalanine. The earlier analysis of some 580 of the donors excluded any sequence lacking an unambiguous match to a single V gene segment. In an earlier analysis of about 590 of the donors, a V segment was called functional when productive rearrangements were above 56.7%, and segregating when the standard deviation between donors exceeded 5%. A statistical classification framework was built for diagnosing cytomegalovirus status from the catalog of TCR beta chain sequences. In a later analysis, V and J genes were assigned by comparing TCR nucleotide sequences against IMGT/GENE-DB human TR gene sequences. A later analysis assigned CDR3 sequences and most-parsimonious VDJ recombination scenarios with the TCRdist pipeline. In a later analysis, each TCR beta chain was defined by its CDR3 amino acid sequence together with its V-gene family, and reads lacking a unique V-gene family were excluded. As a way to deal with suspected cross-contamination and a sequencing artifact, a later analysis dropped approximately 590 nucleotide sequences that were highly shared and had low generation probability. For each public chain, a later analysis derived a clonal expansion index from normalized ranks of inferred template counts within each repertoire. A later analysis computed generation probabilities with a VDJ recombination model fitted to out-of-frame rearrangements, and checked the results against IGoR. In a later analysis, hypergeometric tests were used to score TCR-TCR, TCR-HLA and TCR-CMV co-occurrence, with a repertoire-size bias correction applied to TCR pairs. In a later analysis, false discovery rates were estimated by permuting HLA or CMV assignments 20 times. In a later analysis, co-occurring TCRs were grouped using DBSCAN, and TCRdist sequence similarity was added for clustering within HLA-allele-positive subsets. Repertoires with fewer than 30,000 or more than 120,000 public chains were left out of co-occurrence clustering, as were about 5 repertoires with anomalous nucleotide sharing. TCRdb's version of the immuneACCESS table is confined to in-frame rearrangements and falls short of the full clone set. An unresolved V gene accounts for under half of the shortfall where checked; the remainder is of unknown origin. V, J and clone size reflect that table, while D and trimming were determined from the DNA. Present in this sample are approximately 77,000 clones, 75% of which were seen just once. Jointly, the top ten make up around 7% of the sample.

V is pared back by 5 bases and J by 1 base, with 18 bases lying between the germline termini. Reading the germline V gene (reference sequence) gives CDR1 SEHNR and CDR2 FQNEAQ. There are 16 amino acids in the CDR3, from cysteine to phenylalanine inclusive. Only the CDR3 portion is preserved as DNA: 48 bases, with reading frame beginning at the first base. Results the study describes overall, beyond this receptor: A later genetic analysis reported fewer N-insertions in productive TCRs among donors in an Asian-associated ancestry cluster than the roughly 640-donor mean. It was suggested by the authors that the approach could potentially be generalized to other disease states and immunological phenotypes. A cluster of highly shared sequence variants was judged likely to be a technical artifact of the sequencing pipeline. Presence/absence analyses assumed roughly uniform sequencing depth across donors, an assumption that may not hold. Correlated functional status among segregating V segments might be attributable to linkage disequilibrium, but an unknown experimental factor could not be ruled out. According to a later analysis, parvovirus B19, influenza, CMV and Epstein-Barr virus appeared linked to several top co-occurrence clusters. In a later analysis, 15,000 to 20,000 TCR beta sequences were associated with specific HLA alleles at a false discovery rate of 0.05. The classifier was reported to diagnose cytomegalovirus status with high specificity and sensitivity in both the original and validation cohorts. A further reported finding was that TCR beta sequences accurately predicted the HLA-A and HLA-B alleles for most subjects in the first cohort. In the study, approximately 160 TCR beta chains were listed as associated with cytomegalovirus. In a later analysis, TCR association rates were found to vary across HLA loci, with the most associated TCRs seen for DRB1 alleles and the fewest for HLA-C alleles. A later analysis found that most CMV-associated TCR beta chains appeared HLA-restricted, with HLA associations seemingly driven largely by CMV exposure. The cohort was sequenced for TCR beta chains only, and without alpha or paired-chain data the features that could be detected were limited. CMV serostatus was the only immune exposure information available for the cohort. Some IMGT-functional V segments, including TRBV6-2 and TRBV6-3, could not be told apart with the 87-base-pair reads, so those segments were excluded. In vitro tests confirmed that three of the cytomegalovirus-associated TCR beta chains recognize cytomegalovirus antigens. Strong co-occurrence of HLA alleles, especially DR and DQ, made assigning TCR associations to individual alleles difficult. While some public TCRs were present in many individuals, most TCR sequences turned up only very rarely across donors. In an earlier analysis of around 600 of the donors, most TCR beta V segments appeared in productive rearrangements about 90% or about 30% of the time, broadly matching IMGT annotations. Seventeen rarely observed V segments, including chromosome 9 orphons, were excluded from the earlier analysis of just under 600 of the donors because counts were too low. An association between a missense DCLRE1C variant and V-gene and J-gene trimming of TCR beta chains was found in a later genetic analysis and replicated in an independent cohort. A later analysis found that HLA-associated TCR beta chains were more clonally expanded and had lower generation probabilities than equally common non-associated chains. Because HLA typing was missing for some donors at each locus, association tests included only the typed subset.

The chain employs TRBV7-9 and TRBJ2-7, with TRBD1 as a weak D call on 6 bases. The origin of this receptor is a woman in her 40s in good health and CMV-seronegative. The sequenced material came from PBMCs. In nucleotide form, the sequence is TGTGCCAGCAGCCTAGGTGTTTCGGACAGATCCTACGAGCAGTACTTC. This sequence encodes CASSLGVSDRSYEQYF.